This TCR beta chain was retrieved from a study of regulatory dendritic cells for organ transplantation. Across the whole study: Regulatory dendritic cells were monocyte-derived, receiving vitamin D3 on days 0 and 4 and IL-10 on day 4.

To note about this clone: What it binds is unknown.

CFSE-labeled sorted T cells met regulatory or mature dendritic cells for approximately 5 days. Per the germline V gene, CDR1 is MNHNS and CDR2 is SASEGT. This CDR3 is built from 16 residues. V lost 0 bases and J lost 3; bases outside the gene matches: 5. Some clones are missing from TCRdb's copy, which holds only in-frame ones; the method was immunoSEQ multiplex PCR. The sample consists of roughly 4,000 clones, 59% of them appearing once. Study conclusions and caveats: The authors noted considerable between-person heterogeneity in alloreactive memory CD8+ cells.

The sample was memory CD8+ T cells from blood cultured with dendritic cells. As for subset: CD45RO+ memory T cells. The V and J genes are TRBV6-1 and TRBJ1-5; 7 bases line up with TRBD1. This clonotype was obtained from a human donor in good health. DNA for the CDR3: TGTGCCAGCAGTGAAGCGATGACAGGGCACAATCAGCCCCAGCATTTT. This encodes CASSEAMTGHNQPQHF.